The 10 T cell receptor beta chains reported below all come from one sample, sequenced in a study of T-cell memory formation after mild COVID-19. TCRdb used MiXCR to reprocess the 5' RACE reads, holding one entry per CDR3 protein. The table lists roughly 280,000 distinct CDR3 sequences, approximately 8% of them singletons. The sequencing sample was made of PBMCs or a T cell subset sorted from them (not recorded which). These receptors all stem from a young man who had mild COVID-19 (a few samples of this study predate the infection). Cell type and time point are not known.

The chain uses TRBV5-1 and TRBJ1-6; possibly TRBD1 for D (6 bases). CDR1 SGHRS and CDR2 YFSETQ come from the germline V gene. The CDR3 has 14 residues. The V end lost 3 bases, the J end lost 5 bases, and 9 bases lay between the germline ends. CDR3 residues: CASSSTGNNSPLHF. The DNA of the CDR3 is TGCGCCAGCAGCTCTACAGGGAATAATTCACCCCTCCACTTT.

This clonotype was counted only a few times. V usage is TRBV30 and J usage is TRBJ1-1, with D possibly being TRBD1 (5 bases). V was cut by 0 bases and J by 1 base, with 12 bases left in between. Germline assignment: CDR1 GTSNPN and CDR2 SVGIG (reference sequence). The CDR3 has 15 amino acids. CDR3 residues: CAWSVLAGWNTEAFF. The CDR3, as DNA: TGTGCCTGGAGTGTACTGGCAGGGTGGAACACTGAAGCTTTCTTT. The entire variable domain, with the rest obtained from reference TRBV30 and TRBJ1-1, is as follows: SQTIHQWPATLVQPVGSPLSLECTVEGTSNPNLYWYRQAAGRGLQLLFYSVGIGQISSEVPQNLSASRPQDRQFILSSKKLLLSDSGFYLCAWSVLAGWNTEAFFGQGTRLTVV.

This clonotype has just a few counts. J is TRBJ2-5 and V is TRBV5-1; no definite D call. The germline V gene has CDR1 SGHRS and CDR2 YFSETQ. The CDR3 contains 15 residues. Deletions cut 5 bases from V and 5 bases from J, with 19 bases between. Written as DNA, the CDR3 is TGCGCCAGCAGGAGCGATGGTCAGGTAGAGGAGACCCAGTACTTC. The encoded protein is CASRSDGQVEETQYF.

The table lists this clonotype with a few counts. One base away lies a much larger clone, so this may be a sequencing read error. This chain joins TRBV4-3 and TRBJ1-5, with D uncertain. Trimming took off 3 bases at V and 4 bases at J, with 7 bases between the two ends. Germline assignment: CDR1 LGHNA and CDR2 YSLEER. The CDR3 is 13 residues long. DNA for the CDR3: TGCGCCAGCAGCCACGGGGAGAATCAGCCCCAGCATTTT. Protein: CASSHGENQPQHF.

A few counts support this clonotype. The V and J genes are TRBV12-3 or TRBV12-4 and TRBJ1-1; D remains ambiguous. V was shortened by 5 bases and J by 1 base, with 14 bases between the two germline ends. This CDR3 spans 15 amino acids. CDR3 DNA: TGTGCCAGCAGTCCGGCCCCCGGCAGGAACACTGAAGCTTTCTTT. Translation gives CASSPAPGRNTEAFF.

The genes are TRBV6-2 or TRBV6-3 and TRBJ1-5; the D gene is possibly TRBD1 (5 bases). The V gene's germline CDR1 is MNHEY and CDR2 SVGEGT. V shed 5 bases and J shed 1 base, with 9 bases lying between them. There are 14 residues in the CDR3. The CDR3 here is CASSRQISNQPQHF. As DNA, the CDR3 is TGTGCCAGCAGTCGACAGATAAGCAATCAGCCCCAGCATTTT.

This clonotype was detected a few times. CDR3 residues: CASSGDSQYV. The DNA of the CDR3 is TGTGCCAGCAGTGGGGACAGTCAGTACGTC. This chain joins TRBV2 and TRBJ2-7, with TRBD1 matching 7 bases. Germline V CDR1 and CDR2: SNHLY, FYNNEI. The CDR3 has 10 amino acids. V shed 4 bases and J 10 bases; nucleotides not matched to a gene: 1.

This clonotype was seen at least ten times. Here the CDR3 DNA reads TGTGCCAGCAGTTTAATACAGGGAGGAGAAAAACTGTTTTTT. Its protein is CASSLIQGGEKLFF. This chain uses TRBV12-3 or TRBV12-4 with TRBJ1-4, with a possible D match to TRBD1 (6 bases). V was pared by 2 bases and J by 8 bases, with 12 bases between. This CDR3 spans 14 amino acids.

There are many counts of this clonotype. The chain couples TRBV7-2 to TRBJ1-3, with D perhaps TRBD1 (5 bases). There are 17 residues in the CDR3. The ends were cut back, 1 base at V and 0 bases at J, with 13 bases in the middle. CDR1 and CDR2 (germline): SGHTA, FQGNSA. Here the CDR3 DNA reads TGTGCCAGCAGCTTAGGAGCTACAGGCGCCTCTGGAAACACCATATATTTT. Protein product: CASSLGATGASGNTIYF. Full variable domain (outside the CDR3, taken from reference TRBV7-2 and TRBJ1-3): GAGVSQSPSNKVTEKGKDVELRCDPISGHTALYWYRQSLGQGLEFLIYFQGNSAPDKSGLPSDRFSAERTGGSVSTLTIQRTQQEDSAVYLCASSLGATGASGNTIYFGEGSWLTVV.

This clonotype was seen a handful of times. The chain is built from TRBV12-3 or TRBV12-4 and TRBJ2-1; 9 nucleotides line up with TRBD1. The V gene end was trimmed by 2 bases and the J gene end by 7 bases; junction bases not matched to a gene: 3. The CDR3 is made up of 14 amino acids. CDR3: CASSLWTGANEQFF. The CDR3 nucleotides are TGTGCCAGCAGTTTATGGACAGGGGCGAATGAGCAGTTCTTC.